This TCR beta chain was observed in a study of blood T cell repertoires in COVID-19. About the research overall: T cells, B-cell-depleted T cells, or PBMCs provided the cDNA or gDNA that served as material.

Authors' analysis steps: Amplified reference gene primers provided the basis for estimating nucleated cell counts. Assay used: immunoSEQ multiplex PCR; TCRdb lists only in-frame clones, some missing. D and trimming were read from the DNA, whereas the V and J calls and clone size are those reported in that table. Among fewer than 70,000 clones, about 91% were seen once, and the ten largest hold 4.6%. The specimen was peripheral blood. This clonotype was sampled from a man in his forties or fifties with active COVID-19.

The CDR3 protein is CASSESGVSNYGYTF. CDR3 DNA sequence: TGTGCCAGCAGTGAATCTGGAGTATCTAACTATGGCTACACCTTC. The chain joins TRBV2 to TRBJ1-2; D gene uncertain. V lost 2 bases, J lost 0 bases, and 10 bases lay in between. This CDR3 spans 15 amino acids. Germline values: CDR1 SNHLY, CDR2 FYNNEI. Full variable domain (remainder filled in from reference TRBV2 and TRBJ1-2): EPEVTQTPSHQVTQMGQEVILRCVPISNHLYFYWYRQILGQKVEFLVSFYNNEISEKSEIFDDQFSVERPDGSNFTLKIRSTKLEDSAMYFCASSESGVSNYGYTFGSGTRLTVV.